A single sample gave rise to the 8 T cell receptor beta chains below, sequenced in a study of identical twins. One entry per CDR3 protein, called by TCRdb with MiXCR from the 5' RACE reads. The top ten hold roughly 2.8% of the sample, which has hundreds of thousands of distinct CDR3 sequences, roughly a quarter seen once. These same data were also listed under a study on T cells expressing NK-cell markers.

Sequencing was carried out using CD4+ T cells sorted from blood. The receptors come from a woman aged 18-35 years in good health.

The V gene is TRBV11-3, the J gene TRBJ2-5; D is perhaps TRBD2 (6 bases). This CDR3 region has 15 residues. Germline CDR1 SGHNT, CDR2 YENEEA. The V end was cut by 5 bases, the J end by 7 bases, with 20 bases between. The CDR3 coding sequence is TGTGCCAGCAGCCGGGGGACGGGAGATTTGGTGACCCAGTACTTC. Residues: CASSRGTGDLVTQYF.

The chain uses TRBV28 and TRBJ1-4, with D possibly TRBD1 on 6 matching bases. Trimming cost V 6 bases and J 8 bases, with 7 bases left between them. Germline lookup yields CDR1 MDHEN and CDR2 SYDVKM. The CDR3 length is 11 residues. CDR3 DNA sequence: TGTGCCAGCAGGGGACAAGAAAAACTGTTTTTT. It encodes CASRGQEKLFF. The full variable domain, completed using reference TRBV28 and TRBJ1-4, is DVKVTQSSRYLVKRTGEKVFLECVQDMDHENMFWYRQDPGLGLRLIYFSYDVKMKEKGDIPEGYSVSREKKERFSLILESASTNQTSMYLCASRGQEKLFFGSGTQLSVL.

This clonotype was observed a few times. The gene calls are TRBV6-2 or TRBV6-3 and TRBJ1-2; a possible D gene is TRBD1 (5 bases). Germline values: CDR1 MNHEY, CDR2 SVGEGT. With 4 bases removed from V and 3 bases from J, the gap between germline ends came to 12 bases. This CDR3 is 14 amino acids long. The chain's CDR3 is CASSSRDSDYGYTF. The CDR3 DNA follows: TGTGCCAGCAGTTCCCGGGACTCTGACTATGGCTACACCTTC.

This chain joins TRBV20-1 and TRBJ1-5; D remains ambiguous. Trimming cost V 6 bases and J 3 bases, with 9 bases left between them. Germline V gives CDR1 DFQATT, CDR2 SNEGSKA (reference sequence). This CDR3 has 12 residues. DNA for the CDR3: TGCAGTGCCCGCCCCCCCAATCAGCCCCAGCATTTT. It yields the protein CSARPPNQPQHF.

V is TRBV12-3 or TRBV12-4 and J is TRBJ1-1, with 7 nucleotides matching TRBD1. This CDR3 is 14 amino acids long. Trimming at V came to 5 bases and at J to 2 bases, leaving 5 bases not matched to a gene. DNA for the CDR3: TGTGCCAGCAGTCCCAACAGGGGAAACACTGAAGCTTTCTTT. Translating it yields CASSPNRGNTEAFF.

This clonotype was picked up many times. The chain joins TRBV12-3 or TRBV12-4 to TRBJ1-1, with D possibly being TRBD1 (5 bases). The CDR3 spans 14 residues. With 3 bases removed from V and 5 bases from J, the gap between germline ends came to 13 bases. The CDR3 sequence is CASSLGRVSTEAFF. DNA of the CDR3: TGTGCCAGCAGTTTGGGCAGGGTTTCAACTGAAGCTTTCTTT.

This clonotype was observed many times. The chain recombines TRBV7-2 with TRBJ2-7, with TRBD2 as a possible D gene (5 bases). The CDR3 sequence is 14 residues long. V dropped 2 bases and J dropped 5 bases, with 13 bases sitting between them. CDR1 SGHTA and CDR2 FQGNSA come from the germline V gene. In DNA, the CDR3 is TGTGCCAGCAGCTTATTACCGGGGAGCCACGAGCAGTACTTC. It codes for CASSLLPGSHEQYF.

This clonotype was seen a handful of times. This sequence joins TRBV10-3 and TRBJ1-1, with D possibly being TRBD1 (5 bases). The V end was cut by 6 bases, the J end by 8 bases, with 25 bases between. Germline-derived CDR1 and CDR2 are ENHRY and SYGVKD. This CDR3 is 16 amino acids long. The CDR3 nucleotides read TGTGCCATCAGCAACAGACAGCTACCACCGAACGTGGAAGCTTTCTTT. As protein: CAISNRQLPPNVEAFF.